This paragraph covers one T cell receptor (beta chain) sequence. Its antigen is currently unknown. This specimen comes from a study of T cell responses to AZD1222 COVID-19 vaccine. Trimming removed 5 bases at V and 4 bases at J, with 20 bases between. CDR1 is SEHNR, CDR2 FQNEAQ, per germline (reference sequence). The CDR3 is 16 residues long. The study, taken as a whole, reports: Baseline serostatus was positive in only a handful of AZD1222 recipients. Repertoire collection took place solely once the T cell response had peaked. At 160-218 and 743-854, vaccine-associated CD4 TCRs were dominant, and they spanned spike. Among spike-specific TCRs, nearly half reportedly target unmutated variant regions.

The protocol was immunoSEQ multiplex PCR, while the TCRdb copy is restricted to in-frame clones and leaves out a portion. This table has about 94,000 clones, approximately 91% appearing once. The chain employs TRBV7-9 and TRBJ2-5; D perhaps matches TRBD2 (5 bases). This material consisted of peripheral blood, taken on day 0 of AZD1222 vaccination. This clonotype originated in an adult in good health. Here the CDR3 DNA reads TGTGCCAGCAGCCGAGGTGGACTGCCCTGGGTAGAGACCCAGTACTTC. It yields the protein CASSRGGLPWVETQYF.